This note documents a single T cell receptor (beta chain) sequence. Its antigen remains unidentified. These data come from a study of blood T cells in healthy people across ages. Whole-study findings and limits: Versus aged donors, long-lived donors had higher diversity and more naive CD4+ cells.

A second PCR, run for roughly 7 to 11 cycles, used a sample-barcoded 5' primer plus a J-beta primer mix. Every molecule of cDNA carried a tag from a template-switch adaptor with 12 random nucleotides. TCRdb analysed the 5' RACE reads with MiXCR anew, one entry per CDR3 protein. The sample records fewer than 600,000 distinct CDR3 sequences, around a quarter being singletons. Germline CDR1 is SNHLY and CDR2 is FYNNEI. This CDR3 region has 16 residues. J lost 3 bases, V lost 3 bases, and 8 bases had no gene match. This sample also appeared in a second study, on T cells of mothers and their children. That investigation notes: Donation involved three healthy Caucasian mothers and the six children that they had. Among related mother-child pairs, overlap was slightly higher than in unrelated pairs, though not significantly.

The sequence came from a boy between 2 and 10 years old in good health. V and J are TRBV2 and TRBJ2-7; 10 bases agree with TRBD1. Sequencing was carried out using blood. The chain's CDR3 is CASSEGFRTGGYEQYF. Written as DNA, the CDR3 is TGTGCCAGCAGTGAGGGTTTTCGGACAGGGGGCTACGAGCAGTACTTC.